Sequencing of this TCR beta chain was carried out in a study of blood T cells in healthy people across ages. No fewer than 7 million PBMCs went into each sample. The authors ran a second PCR of about 7 to 12 cycles using a sample-barcoded 5' primer and a J-beta primer mix. The study obtained at least 3 million CDR3-containing paired-end reads from every sample. TCRdb passed the 5' RACE reads through MiXCR, listing each CDR3 protein once. The sample holds around 1,900,000 distinct CDR3 sequences, about 39% seen once. Germline lookup yields CDR1 SGHTS and CDR2 YDEGEE. V lost 0 bases, J lost 4 bases, and 7 bases stayed unmatched. The CDR3 covers 17 residues.

Sequencing was done on a sample of blood. This sequence originates from a human donor in good health. This chain joins TRBV5-8 and TRBJ2-6, with 7 positions matching TRBD1. CDR3 in DNA: TGTGCCAGCAGCTTGGGAACAGGGGTGGAAGGGGCCAACGTCCTGACTTTC. Protein product: CASSLGTGVEGANVLTF. Drawing the rest from reference TRBV5-8 and TRBJ2-6, the complete variable domain is EAGVTQSPTHLIKTRGQQATLRCSPISGHTSVYWYQQALGLGLQFLLWYDEGEERNRGNFPPRFSGRQFPNYSSELNVNALELEDSALYLCASSLGTGVEGANVLTFGAGSRLTVL.